This T cell receptor beta chain emerged from a study of blood T cell repertoires in COVID-19. Whole-study context: Spain, Italy and the United States supplied samples that represented acute and convalescent COVID-19. PBMCs, B-cell-depleted T cells, or T cells were the source of the cDNA or gDNA that made up the material.

Trimming at V came to 4 bases and at J to 4 bases, leaving 6 bases not matched to a gene. The CDR3 runs 15 residues. Germline-derived CDR1 and CDR2 are SGHDT and YYEEEE. Original handling: The assay estimated nucleated cells by amplifying reference gene primers. Profiling relied on immunoSEQ multiplex PCR, and the TCRdb table lists in-frame clones only, not all of them. The DNA was the basis for D and trimming; V, J and clone size are from that table. This table holds more than 300,000 clones, around nine tenths found once. The TCR sequence derives from a woman between 18 and 30 years old who had recovered from COVID-19. The rearrangement uses TRBV5-6 and TRBJ2-1; the match to TRBD2 covers 9 bases. Sequencing was done on a sample of peripheral blood. CDR3 nucleotide sequence: TGTGCCAGCAGCGTAGCGGGAGTAAGATACAATGAGCAGTTCTTC. Translating it yields CASSVAGVRYNEQFF.